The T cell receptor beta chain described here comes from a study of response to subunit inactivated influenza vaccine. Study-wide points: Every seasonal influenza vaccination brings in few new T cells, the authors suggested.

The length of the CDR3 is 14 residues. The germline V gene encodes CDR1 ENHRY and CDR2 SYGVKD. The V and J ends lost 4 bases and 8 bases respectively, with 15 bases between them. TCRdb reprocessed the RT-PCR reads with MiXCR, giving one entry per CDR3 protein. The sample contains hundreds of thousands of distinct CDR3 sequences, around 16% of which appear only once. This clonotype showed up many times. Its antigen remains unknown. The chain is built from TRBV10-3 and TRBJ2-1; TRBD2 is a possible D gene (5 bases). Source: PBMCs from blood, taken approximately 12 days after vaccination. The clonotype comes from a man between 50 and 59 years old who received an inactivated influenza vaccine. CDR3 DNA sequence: TGTGCCATCAGTGGACAACTAGGGAACGATGAGCAGTTCTTC. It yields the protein CAISGQLGNDEQFF.